The 19 T cell receptor beta chains in this list originate from one sample, sequenced in a study of beta chain features in type 1 diabetes. Reverse transcription of all isolated RNA meant that expressed TCRB transcripts were sequenced. Profiling relied on immunoSEQ multiplex PCR, and the TCRdb table lists in-frame clones only, not all of them. The table includes 220,000 or so clones, about 70% detected once. The sample was naive CD4+ T cells from blood. The receptor set was obtained from a man between 25 and 39 years old in good health.

Here the CDR3 reads CASSLDRGRETQYF. The DNA for the CDR3 is TGTGCCAGCAGCTTAGACAGGGGGCGAGAGACCCAGTACTTC. The chain joins TRBV5-4 to TRBJ2-5; TRBD1 matches 10 bases. The CDR3 covers 14 residues. V was clipped by 2 bases and J by 4 bases; unmatched bases: 2. Germline CDR1 reads SGHNT; CDR2 reads YYREEE (reference sequence).

This clone showed up just a few times. The gene calls are TRBV29-1 and TRBJ2-7, with 12 bases fitting TRBD2. The CDR3 has 20 amino acids. V was clipped by 6 bases and J by 3 bases; unmatched bases: 24. Germline V gives CDR1 SQVTM, CDR2 ANQGSEA. This chain's CDR3 is CSVTARAASLAGGSFYEQYF. The CDR3 region has the DNA TGCAGCGTCACTGCGCGGGCAGCGTCACTAGCGGGAGGTTCCTTCTACGAGCAGTACTTC.

This rearrangement joins TRBV7-2 to TRBJ2-7; TRBD2 matches at 10 bases. V lost 1 base and J lost 3; bases outside the gene matches: 3. Germline V gives CDR1 SGHTA, CDR2 FQGNSA. CDR3 size: 15 residues. The CDR3 here is CASSLEGLAHYEQYF. The CDR3 bases are TGTGCCAGCAGCTTAGAGGGACTAGCGCACTACGAGCAGTACTTC. The whole variable domain, remainder taken from reference TRBV7-2 and TRBJ2-7, is GAGVSQSPSNKVTEKGKDVELRCDPISGHTALYWYRQSLGQGLEFLIYFQGNSAPDKSGLPSDRFSAERTGGSVSTLTIQRTQQEDSAVYLCASSLEGLAHYEQYFGPGTRLTVT.

The gene calls are TRBV30 and TRBJ2-1, with 7 bases identical to TRBD1. The CDR3 length is 12 residues. The junction had 5 bases not matched to a gene; V was cut back by 2 bases and J by 10 bases. CDR1 is GTSNPN and CDR2 is SVGIG in the germline V gene (reference sequence). The CDR3, as DNA: TGTGCCTGGAGTCACACAGGGGCCGAGCAGTTCTTC. Encoded protein: CAWSHTGAEQFF.

J is TRBJ1-1 and V is TRBV9; D is unresolved. The CDR3 sequence is 16 residues long. V was cut by 0 bases and J by 1 base, with 13 bases left in between. Looked up from germline, CDR1 is SGDLS and CDR2 is YYNGEE. The CDR3 coding sequence is TGTGCCAGCAGCGTAGAACCCTTCCGGGCGAACACTGAAGCTTTCTTT. It yields the protein CASSVEPFRANTEAFF.

The chain links TRBV9 to TRBJ2-5; unclear D gene. The CDR3 contains 15 residues. Trimming took 4 bases from V and 4 from J, leaving 17 bases between them. The V gene's germline CDR1 is SGDLS and CDR2 YYNGEE. The CDR3 region is CASSLRLSSGETQYF. In DNA, the CDR3 is TGTGCCAGCAGCTTAAGATTATCATCGGGAGAGACCCAGTACTTC. The full variable domain, in which reference TRBV9 and TRBJ2-5 provide the parts outside the CDR3, is DSGVTQTPKHLITATGQRVTLRCSPRSGDLSVYWYQQSLDQGLQFLIQYYNGEERAKGNILERFSAQQFPDLHSELNLSSLELGDSALYFCASSLRLSSGETQYFGPGTRLLVL.

Notes on this clone: Other DNA sequences in this specimen translate into the identical CDR3. This chain connects TRBV29-1 to TRBJ2-7; 7 positions agree with TRBD1. This CDR3 has 13 amino acids. Trimming took 3 bases from V and 1 from J; bases not matched to a gene: 3. CDR1 SQVTM and CDR2 ANQGSEA come from the germline V gene. This CDR3 reads CSVEGDSSYEQYF. The DNA of the CDR3 is TGCAGCGTTGAGGGGGACAGTTCCTACGAGCAGTACTTC.

This clone has a handful of counts. The sample has other DNA sequences that encode this CDR3 too. The V call is TRBV29-1, the J call TRBJ2-3; D not resolved. The germline CDR1 and CDR2 sequences are SQVTM and ANQGSEA. This CDR3 spans 13 amino acids. V shed 5 bases and J shed 3 bases, with 12 bases lying between them. The CDR3 protein is CSVRRGSTDTQYF. CDR3 nucleotides: TGCAGCGTTCGTCGCGGATCTACAGATACGCAGTATTTT.

The chain has TRBV7-2 and TRBJ2-5; TRBD1 is a possible D gene (6 bases). The CDR3 has 13 amino acids. V was clipped by 6 bases and J by 5 bases, with 13 bases between them. CDR1 SGHTA and CDR2 FQGNSA come from the germline V gene. DNA of the CDR3: TGTGCCAGCAGACAACAGGGTGATGAGACCCAGTACTTC. It encodes CASRQQGDETQYF.

The chain joins TRBV7-9 to TRBJ2-2; a possible D gene is TRBD1 (6 bases). This CDR3 contains 14 residues. Trimming removed 5 bases from V and 5 bases from J, with 12 bases in between. CDR1 and CDR2 (germline): SEHNR, FQNEAQ (reference sequence). CDR3 coding DNA: TGTGCCAGCAGCGCAGGACAGTTAACCGGGGAGCTGTTTTTT. This gives the protein CASSAGQLTGELFF.

This clone was picked up one time. The rearrangement uses TRBV19 and TRBJ2-1; TRBD1 agrees at 9 bases. J lost 5 bases, V lost 10 bases, and 12 bases had no gene match. The CDR3 is 15 residues long. CDR1 is LNHDA, CDR2 SQIVND, per germline (reference sequence). The CDR3 loop reads CATTYRDRVDNEQFF. Written as DNA, the CDR3 is TGTGCCACTACCTACCGGGACAGGGTGGACAATGAGCAGTTCTTC.

V is TRBV30 and J is TRBJ2-7, with TRBD1 matching over 7 bases. Germline CDR1 is GTSNPN and CDR2 is SVGIG (reference sequence). With 2 bases clipped from V and 5 bases from J, the junction kept 9 bases outside the gene matches. CDR3 length: 14 residues. The CDR3 DNA sequence: TGTGCCTGGAGTCGTTCAGGGGGAACCCACGAGCAGTACTTC. Its translation: CAWSRSGGTHEQYF.

This clone was seen more than once but under ten times. Other nucleotide sequences from this sample produce the same CDR3. CDR3 bases: TGCAGCTCCCGGGGACTGCTACAAGAGACCCAGTACTTC. It codes for CSSRGLLQETQYF. This chain links TRBV29-1 with TRBJ2-5; perhaps TRBD2 as D (6 bases). Looked up from germline, CDR1 is SQVTM and CDR2 is ANQGSEA. CDR3 length equals 13 residues. Trimming removed 8 bases at V and 2 bases at J, with 15 bases between.

V and J are TRBV9 and TRBJ2-1, with 12 nucleotides matching TRBD2. In germline, CDR1 is SGDLS, CDR2 YYNGEE. CDR3 length: 15 amino acids. V lost 3 bases to trimming and J lost 7 bases; unmatched junction nucleotides: 5. This chain's CDR3 is CASSASGRASNEQFF. In nucleotides, the CDR3 is TGTGCCAGCAGCGCTAGCGGGAGGGCCTCAAATGAGCAGTTCTTC. The complete variable domain, with remaining parts taken from reference TRBV9 and TRBJ2-1, reads DSGVTQTPKHLITATGQRVTLRCSPRSGDLSVYWYQQSLDQGLQFLIQYYNGEERAKGNILERFSAQQFPDLHSELNLSSLELGDSALYFCASSASGRASNEQFFGPGTRLTVL.

J is TRBJ1-4 and V is TRBV30; D ambiguous. The CDR3 spans 15 residues. CDR1 is GTSNPN and CDR2 is SVGIG in the germline V gene (reference sequence). V lost 0 bases, J lost 7 bases, and 15 bases lay in between. CDR3 coding DNA: TGTGCCTGGAGTGTACGGAAGGGCGCAGGTGAAAAACTGTTTTTT. Translating it yields CAWSVRKGAGEKLFF.

Only a few counts were recorded for this clone. The chain joins TRBV7-2 to TRBJ1-1; D uncertain. Germline V gene data show CDR1 as SGHTA and CDR2 as FQGNSA. The CDR3 runs 11 residues. V was clipped by 6 bases and J by 1 base, with 3 bases between them. Here the CDR3 reads CASSTNTEAFF. For the CDR3, the DNA is TGTGCCAGCAGTACGAACACTGAAGCTTTCTTT.

The rearrangement uses TRBV7-2 and TRBJ2-1; D ambiguous. The CDR3 totals 15 residues. Germline V gives CDR1 SGHTA, CDR2 FQGNSA. V lost 3 bases to trimming and J lost 0 bases, with 9 bases between them. CDR3 residues: CASSFAQTSYNEQFF. Here the CDR3 DNA reads TGTGCCAGCAGCTTTGCCCAGACCTCCTACAATGAGCAGTTCTTC.

This clone was seen more than once but under ten times. This chain connects TRBV29-1 to TRBJ2-7; the D gene is possibly TRBD2 (6 bases). CDR3 length: 13 residues. Trimming shortened V by 1 base and J by 0 bases, and 7 bases separated the two germline ends. CDR1 and CDR2 (germline): SQVTM, ANQGSEA. This CDR3 is CSVEGDFSYEQYF. In DNA form, the CDR3 reads TGCAGCGTTGAAGGGGACTTCTCCTACGAGCAGTACTTC.

The genes are TRBV14 and TRBJ2-1; 8 positions agree with TRBD2. Germline CDR1 reads SGHDN; CDR2 reads FVKESK. This CDR3 has 18 amino acids. After removal of 2 bases from V and 7 bases from J, the junction contained 16 bases not matched to a gene. CDR3 nucleotides: TGTGCCAGCAGCCAATGGATAGGGAGTACCGGGACTAGTAATGAGCAGTTCTTC. Translating it yields CASSQWIGSTGTSNEQFF.